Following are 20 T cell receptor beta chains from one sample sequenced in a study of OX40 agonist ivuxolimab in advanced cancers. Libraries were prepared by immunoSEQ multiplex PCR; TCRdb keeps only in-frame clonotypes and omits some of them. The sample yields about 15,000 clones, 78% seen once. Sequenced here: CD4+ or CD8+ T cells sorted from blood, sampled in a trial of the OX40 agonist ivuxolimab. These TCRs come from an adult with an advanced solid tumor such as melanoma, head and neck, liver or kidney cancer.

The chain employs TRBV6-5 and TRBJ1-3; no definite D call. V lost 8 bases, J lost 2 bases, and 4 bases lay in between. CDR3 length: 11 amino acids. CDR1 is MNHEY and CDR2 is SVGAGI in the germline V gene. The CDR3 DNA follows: TGTGCCAGCGGCCCTGGAAACACCATATATTTT. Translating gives CASGPGNTIYF.

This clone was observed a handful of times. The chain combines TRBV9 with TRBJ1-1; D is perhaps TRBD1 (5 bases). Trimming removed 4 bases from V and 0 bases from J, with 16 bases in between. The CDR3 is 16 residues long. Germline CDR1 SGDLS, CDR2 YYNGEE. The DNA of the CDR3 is TGTGCCAGCAGCCCCGGAGGCAGGGATCTGAACACTGAAGCTTTCTTT. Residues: CASSPGGRDLNTEAFF.

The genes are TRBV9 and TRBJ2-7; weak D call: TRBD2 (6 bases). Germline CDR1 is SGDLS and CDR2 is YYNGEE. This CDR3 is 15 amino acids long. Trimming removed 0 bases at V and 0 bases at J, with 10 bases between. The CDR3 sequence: CASSVASSASYEQYF. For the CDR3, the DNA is TGTGCCAGCAGCGTAGCCTCTAGCGCCTCCTACGAGCAGTACTTC.

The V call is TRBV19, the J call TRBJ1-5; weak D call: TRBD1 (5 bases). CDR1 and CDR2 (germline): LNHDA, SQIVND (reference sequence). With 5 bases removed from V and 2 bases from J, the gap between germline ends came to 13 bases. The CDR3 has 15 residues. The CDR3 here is CASSPRGEGNQPQHF. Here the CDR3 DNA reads TGTGCCAGTAGTCCCAGAGGGGAGGGCAATCAGCCCCAGCATTTT.

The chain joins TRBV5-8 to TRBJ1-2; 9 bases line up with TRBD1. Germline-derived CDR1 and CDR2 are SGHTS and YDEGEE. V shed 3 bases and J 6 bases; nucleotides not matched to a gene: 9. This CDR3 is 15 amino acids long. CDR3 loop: CASSWETGGADGYTF. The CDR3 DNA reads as TGTGCCAGCAGCTGGGAAACAGGGGGCGCAGATGGCTACACCTTC.

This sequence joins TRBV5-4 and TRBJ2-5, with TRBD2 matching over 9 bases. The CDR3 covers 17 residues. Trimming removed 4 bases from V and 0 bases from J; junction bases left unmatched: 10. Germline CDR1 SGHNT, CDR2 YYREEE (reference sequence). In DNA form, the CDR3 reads TGTGCCAGCAGCCTTAAAGGGCTAGCGGGGTACCAAGAGACCCAGTACTTC. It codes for CASSLKGLAGYQETQYF.

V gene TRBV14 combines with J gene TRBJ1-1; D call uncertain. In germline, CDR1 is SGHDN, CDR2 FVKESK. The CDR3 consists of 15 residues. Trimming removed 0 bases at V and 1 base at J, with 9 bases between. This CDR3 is CASSQDPATNTEAFF. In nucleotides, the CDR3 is TGTGCCAGCAGCCAAGATCCGGCTACGAACACTGAAGCTTTCTTT.

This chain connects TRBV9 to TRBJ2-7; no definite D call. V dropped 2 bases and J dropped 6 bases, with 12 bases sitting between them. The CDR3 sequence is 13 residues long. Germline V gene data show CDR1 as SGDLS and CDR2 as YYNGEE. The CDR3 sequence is CASSVGDNGEQYF. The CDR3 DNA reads TGTGCCAGCAGCGTTGGAGACAACGGCGAGCAGTACTTC.

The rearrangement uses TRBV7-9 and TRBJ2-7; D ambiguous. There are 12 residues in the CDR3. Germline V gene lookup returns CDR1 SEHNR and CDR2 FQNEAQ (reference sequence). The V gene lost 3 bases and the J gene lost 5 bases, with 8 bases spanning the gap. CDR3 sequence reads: CASSFSPNEQYF. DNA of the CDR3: TGTGCCAGCAGCTTCAGCCCAAACGAGCAGTACTTC. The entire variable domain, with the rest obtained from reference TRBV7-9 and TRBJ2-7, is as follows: DTGVSQNPRHKITKRGQNVTFRCDPISEHNRLYWYRQTLGQGPEFLTYFQNEAQLEKSRLLSDRFSAERPKGSFSTLEIQRTEQGDSAMYLCASSFSPNEQYFGPGTRLTVT.

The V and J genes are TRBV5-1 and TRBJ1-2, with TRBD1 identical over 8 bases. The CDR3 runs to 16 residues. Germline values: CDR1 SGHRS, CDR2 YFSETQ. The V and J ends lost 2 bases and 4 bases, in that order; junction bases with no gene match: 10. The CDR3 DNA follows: TGCGCCAGCAGCTTTGATCCTGGACAGGGCGGCTATGGCTACACCTTC. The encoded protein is CASSFDPGQGGYGYTF.

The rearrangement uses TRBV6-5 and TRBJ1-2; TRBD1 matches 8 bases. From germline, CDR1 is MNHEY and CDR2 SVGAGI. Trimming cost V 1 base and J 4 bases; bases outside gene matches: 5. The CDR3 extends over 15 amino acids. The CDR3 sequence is CASSYLGQVFYGYTF. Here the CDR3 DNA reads TGTGCCAGCAGTTACTTGGGACAGGTCTTCTATGGCTACACCTTC.

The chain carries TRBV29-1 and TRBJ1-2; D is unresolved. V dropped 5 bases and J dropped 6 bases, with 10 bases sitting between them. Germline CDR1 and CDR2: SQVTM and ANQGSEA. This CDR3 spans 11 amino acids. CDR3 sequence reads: CSVSGPDGYTF. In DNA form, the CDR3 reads TGCAGCGTTTCTGGGCCGGATGGCTACACCTTC.

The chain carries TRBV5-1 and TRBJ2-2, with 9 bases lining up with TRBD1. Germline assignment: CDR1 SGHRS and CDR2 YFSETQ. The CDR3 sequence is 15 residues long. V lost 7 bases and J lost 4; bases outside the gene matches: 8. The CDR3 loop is CASDITGGGTGELFF. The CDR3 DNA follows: TGCGCCAGCGATATAACAGGGGGCGGCACCGGGGAGCTGTTTTTT. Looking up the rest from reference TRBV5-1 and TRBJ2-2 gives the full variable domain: KAGVTQTPRYLIKTRGQQVTLSCSPISGHRSVSWYQQTPGQGLQFLFEYFSETQRNKGNFPGRFSGRQFSNSRSEMNVSTLELGDSALYLCASDITGGGTGELFFGEGSRLTVL.

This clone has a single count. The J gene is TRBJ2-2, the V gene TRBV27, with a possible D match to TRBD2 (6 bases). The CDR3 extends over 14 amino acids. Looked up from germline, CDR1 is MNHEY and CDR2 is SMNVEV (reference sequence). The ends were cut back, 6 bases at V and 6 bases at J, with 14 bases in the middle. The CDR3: CASRVGGSAGELFF. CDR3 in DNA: TGTGCCAGCAGGGTGGGGGGATCAGCCGGGGAGCTGTTTTTT.

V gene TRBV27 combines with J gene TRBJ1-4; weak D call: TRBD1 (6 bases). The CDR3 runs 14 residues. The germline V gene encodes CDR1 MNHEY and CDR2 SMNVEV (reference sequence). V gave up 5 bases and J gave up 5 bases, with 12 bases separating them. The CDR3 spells CASSDQGQNEKLFF. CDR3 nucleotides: TGTGCCAGCAGTGACCAAGGACAGAATGAAAAACTGTTTTTT.

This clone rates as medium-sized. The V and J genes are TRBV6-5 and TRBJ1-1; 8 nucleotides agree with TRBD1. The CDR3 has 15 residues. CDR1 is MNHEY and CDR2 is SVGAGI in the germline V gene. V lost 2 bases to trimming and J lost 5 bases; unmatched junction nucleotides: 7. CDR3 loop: CASSYGRQGKTEAFF. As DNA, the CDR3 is TGTGCCAGCAGTTACGGCAGACAGGGGAAGACTGAAGCTTTCTTT.

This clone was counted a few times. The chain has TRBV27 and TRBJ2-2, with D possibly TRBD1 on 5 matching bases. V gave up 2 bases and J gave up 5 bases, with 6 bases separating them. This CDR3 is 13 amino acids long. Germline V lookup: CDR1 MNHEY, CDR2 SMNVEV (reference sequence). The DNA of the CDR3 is TGTGCCAGCAGTTTAGGGGCTACCGGGGAGCTGTTTTTT. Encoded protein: CASSLGATGELFF.

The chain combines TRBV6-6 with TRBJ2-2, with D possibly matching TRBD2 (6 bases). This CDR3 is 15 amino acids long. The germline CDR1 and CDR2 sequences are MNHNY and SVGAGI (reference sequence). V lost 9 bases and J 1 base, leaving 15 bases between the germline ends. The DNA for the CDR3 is TGTGCCAGTCGTGGTAGGAGGGAGAACACCGGGGAGCTGTTTTTT. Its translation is CASRGRRENTGELFF.

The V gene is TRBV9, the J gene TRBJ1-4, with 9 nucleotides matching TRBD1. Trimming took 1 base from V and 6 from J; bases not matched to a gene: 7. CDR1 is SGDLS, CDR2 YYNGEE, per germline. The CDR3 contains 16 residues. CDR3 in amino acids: CASSVNQQGADEKLFF. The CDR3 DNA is TGTGCCAGCAGCGTAAATCAACAGGGGGCTGATGAAAAACTGTTTTTT.

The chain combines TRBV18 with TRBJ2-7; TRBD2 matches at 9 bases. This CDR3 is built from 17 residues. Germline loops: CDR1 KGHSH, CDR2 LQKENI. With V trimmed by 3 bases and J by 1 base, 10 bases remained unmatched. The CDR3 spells CASSPWESTSGSYEQYF. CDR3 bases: TGTGCCAGCTCACCCTGGGAGAGTACTAGCGGGTCCTACGAGCAGTACTTC.